What follows are 27 T cell receptor beta chains derived from one specimen sequenced in a study of T cell repertoires in cytomegalovirus infection. These TCRs' antigens remain unknown. TCRdb re-called the reads through MiXCR, storing one row per CDR3 protein. Seen here are about 920,000 distinct CDR3 sequences, about 33% observed once, and the top ten hold 13%. This specimen consisted of cultured CD8+ T cells from PBMCs, obtained from culture after CMV antigen stimulation. The receptors shown here come from a human donor in good health (CMV status not recorded). Some clones in this sample may be carry-over from other donors' samples.

This clonotype is termed medium-sized. The chain combines TRBV7-8 with TRBJ2-1, with D tentatively TRBD1 (5 bases). The V gene lost 1 base and the J gene lost 8 bases, with 12 bases spanning the gap. There are 14 residues in the CDR3. Looked up from germline, CDR1 is SGHVS and CDR2 is FQNEAQ. The chain's CDR3 is CASSLGGLGDEQFF. The CDR3 DNA reads TGTGCCAGCAGCTTAGGGGGCCTGGGCGATGAGCAGTTCTTC.

J is TRBJ1-6 and V is TRBV20-1; TRBD1 might be the D (5 bases). Trimming removed 5 bases from V and 7 bases from J, with 9 bases in between. The germline gives CDR1 DFQATT, CDR2 SNEGSKA (reference sequence). There are 12 residues in the CDR3. The CDR3 DNA is TGCAGTGCTCGACAGTTAAATTCACCCCTCCACTTT. Amino acids: CSARQLNSPLHF.

This clonotype showed up just a few times. The CDR3 DNA sequence: TGTGCCAGCAGCCCCTCTCTGCGGGGGGCCCTCTACAATGAGCAGTTCTTC. This gives the protein CASSPSLRGALYNEQFF. This chain joins TRBV28 and TRBJ2-1, with 8 positions matching TRBD2. The CDR3 length is 17 residues. J was trimmed by 3 bases and V by 6 bases; bases with no gene match: 13. Looked up from germline, CDR1 is MDHEN and CDR2 is SYDVKM.

This clonotype was picked up a small number of times. The chain carries TRBV9 and TRBJ1-2; D is undetermined. The V end was cut by 3 bases, the J end by 0 bases, with 12 bases between. The CDR3 is 15 amino acids. The germline CDR1 and CDR2 sequences are SGDLS and YYNGEE. The CDR3 spells CASSGRLATNYGYTF. DNA of the CDR3: TGTGCCAGCAGCGGCCGACTAGCGACTAACTATGGCTACACCTTC. Drawing the rest from reference TRBV9 and TRBJ1-2, the complete variable domain is DSGVTQTPKHLITATGQRVTLRCSPRSGDLSVYWYQQSLDQGLQFLIQYYNGEERAKGNILERFSAQQFPDLHSELNLSSLELGDSALYFCASSGRLATNYGYTFGSGTRLTVV.

The chain is built from TRBV5-1 and TRBJ2-7, with 7 bases fitting TRBD1. V trimming: 5 bases; J trimming: 2 bases; junction bases outside the gene matches: 7. CDR1 is SGHRS, CDR2 YFSETQ, per germline. This CDR3 is built from 14 residues. CDR3 nucleotide sequence: TGCGCCAGCAGAGATTCCGGGACAGCCTACGAGCAGTACTTC. Its translation is CASRDSGTAYEQYF.

The rearrangement links TRBV7-9 to TRBJ1-4; D remains ambiguous. Germline CDR1 SEHNR, CDR2 FQNEAQ (reference sequence). The CDR3 loop spans 16 amino acids. V was cut by 0 bases and J by 6 bases, with 14 bases left in between. CDR3 region: CASSLAMQRVDEKLFF. CDR3 sequence (DNA): TGTGCCAGCAGCTTAGCGATGCAGCGGGTGGATGAAAAACTGTTTTTT.

CDR3 DNA sequence: TGTGCCATCAGGACCATGTCTCGGGCGTACGGAAACACCATATATTTT. Translation gives CAIRTMSRAYGNTIYF. The J gene is TRBJ1-3, the V gene TRBV10-3; D is unclear. The V and J ends lost 6 bases and 4 bases respectively, with 19 bases between them. CDR1 is ENHRY, CDR2 SYGVKD, per germline. The CDR3 extends over 16 amino acids.

This clonotype was seen more than once but under ten times. The rearrangement links TRBV7-8 to TRBJ2-5; 9 nucleotides agree with TRBD1. In germline, CDR1 is SGHVS, CDR2 FQNEAQ. The CDR3 has 16 residues. V lost 5 bases and J lost 1; bases outside the gene matches: 8. This CDR3 reads CASSALDRGPQETQYF. CDR3 in DNA: TGTGCCAGCAGCGCGCTGGACAGGGGCCCCCAAGAGACCCAGTACTTC. The variable domain in full, with the rest retrieved from reference TRBV7-8 and TRBJ2-5, is GAGVSQSPRYKVAKRGQDVALRCDPISGHVSLFWYQQALGQGPEFLTYFQNEAQLDKSGLPSDRFFAERPEGSVSTLKIQRTQQEDSAVYLCASSALDRGPQETQYFGPGTRLLVL.

This clonotype has ten or more counts. The chain recombines TRBV6-5 with TRBJ1-1; D uncertain. The CDR3 sequence is 13 residues long. Trimming removed 2 bases at V and 1 base at J, with 5 bases between. Germline assignment: CDR1 MNHEY and CDR2 SVGAGI. The CDR3 is CASSYTGNTEAFF. The CDR3 nucleotides read TGTGCCAGCAGTTACACGGGGAACACTGAAGCTTTCTTT.

This clonotype was detected only once. This rearrangement joins TRBV20-1 to TRBJ2-5; 13 bases align to TRBD2. The length of the CDR3 is 17 residues. V lost 0 bases and J lost 2; bases outside the gene matches: 6. CDR1 DFQATT and CDR2 SNEGSKA come from the germline V gene (reference sequence). This CDR3 is CSARDPWTSGGQETQYF. The CDR3 bases are TGCAGTGCTAGAGATCCTTGGACTAGCGGGGGACAAGAGACCCAGTACTTC.

The V call is TRBV13, the J call TRBJ2-2; D unresolved. CDR1 PRHDT and CDR2 FYEKMQ come from the germline V gene (reference sequence). The CDR3 is made up of 18 amino acids. Deletions cut 1 base from V and 0 bases from J, with 15 bases between. The CDR3, as DNA: TGTGCCAGCAGCTTAGCAACCGGCCGCCACCCGAACACCGGGGAGCTGTTTTTT. This codes for CASSLATGRHPNTGELFF.

This clonotype has more than one count but fewer than ten. The CDR3 DNA sequence: TGTGCCAGCAGTCAGACTAGCGGGGGGGCCGTCCCCCAGTTCTTC. It specifies CASSQTSGGAVPQFF. The rearrangement links TRBV6-2 or TRBV6-3 to TRBJ2-1, with TRBD2 matching over 14 bases. The junction had 10 bases not matched to a gene; V was cut back by 5 bases and J by 13 bases. Looked up from germline, CDR1 is MNHEY and CDR2 is SVGEGT. The CDR3 runs 15 residues.

This clonotype was recorded a few times. The J gene is TRBJ2-7, the V gene TRBV19; TRBD1 matches at 11 bases. The CDR3 spans 15 residues. Germline values: CDR1 LNHDA, CDR2 SQIVND (reference sequence). The V segment lost 1 base and the J segment 2 bases; nucleotides outside the gene matches: 1. The DNA of the CDR3 is TGTGCCAGTAGTATAGGGGGACAGGGGGCCTACGAGCAGTACTTC. Its translation: CASSIGGQGAYEQYF.

V and J are TRBV7-2 and TRBJ2-3; D not resolved. Trimming took off 3 bases at V and 12 bases at J, with 13 bases between the two ends. This CDR3 contains 12 residues. Per the germline V gene, CDR1 is SGHTA and CDR2 is FQGNSA. For the CDR3, the DNA is TGTGCCAGCAGCTTCCTCCTCGTGGAACAGTATTTT. Its protein product is CASSFLLVEQYF.

This clonotype came up many times. CDR3 protein: CASRDPGTGNTGELFF. The CDR3 bases are TGTGCCAGCAGGGACCCCGGGACAGGGAACACCGGGGAGCTGTTTTTT. The chain employs TRBV7-2 and TRBJ2-2; 8 bases are shared with TRBD1. The CDR3 is made up of 16 amino acids. The V segment lost 6 bases and the J segment 1 base; nucleotides outside the gene matches: 7. Germline V gene sequence: CDR1 SGHTA, CDR2 FQGNSA.

The chain couples TRBV7-9 to TRBJ2-7; D unclear. The CDR3 totals 15 residues. CDR1 and CDR2 (germline): SEHNR, FQNEAQ (reference sequence). Deletions cut 1 base from V and 1 base from J, with 11 bases between. Here the CDR3 DNA reads TGTGCCAGCAGCTTAGTAGAGGCAGGATCCTACGAGCAGTACTTC. It codes for CASSLVEAGSYEQYF.

This chain connects TRBV12-3 or TRBV12-4 to TRBJ2-3; a possible D gene is TRBD1 (6 bases). Deletions cut 8 bases from V and 14 bases from J, with 14 bases between. The CDR3 extends over 10 amino acids. CDR3 sequence: CASGQRVVYF. The CDR3 nucleotides are TGTGCCAGCGGACAGAGGGTGGTGTATTTT.

V is TRBV6-2 or TRBV6-3 and J is TRBJ2-1, with TRBD2 identical over 11 bases. Germline CDR1 and CDR2: MNHEY and SVGEGT. J gave up 6 bases and V 8 bases, and 3 bases lay outside the gene matches. This CDR3 has 13 residues. The CDR3 nucleotides are TGTGCCAGCGTTACTAGCGGGGGCAATGAGCAGTTCTTC. Translated: CASVTSGGNEQFF.

This clonotype was found a few times. The chain recombines TRBV29-1 with TRBJ1-2; no clear D. This CDR3 comprises 14 residues. Trimming left V 0 bases short and J 7 bases short, with 15 bases between. CDR1 is SQVTM, CDR2 ANQGSEA, per germline. The CDR3 coding sequence is TGCAGCGTTGAAGATCCAAAGGATTGGGGTGGCTACACCTTC. Translating it yields CSVEDPKDWGGYTF.

This clonotype was detected a few times. The chain employs TRBV19 and TRBJ1-1; 7 positions agree with TRBD1. The CDR3 has 14 residues. The trim removed 7 bases at V and 8 bases at J, leaving 13 bases unmatched. The germline V gene has CDR1 LNHDA and CDR2 SQIVND (reference sequence). CDR3 protein: CASTPAGGWAEAFF. The CDR3, as DNA: TGTGCCAGTACTCCAGCAGGGGGGTGGGCCGAAGCTTTCTTT.

V and J are TRBV27 and TRBJ2-2, with 16 bases matching TRBD2. V was pared by 5 bases and J by 6 bases, with 3 bases of the junction left unmatched. The CDR3 totals 16 residues. CDR1 MNHEY and CDR2 SMNVEV come from the germline V gene (reference sequence). CDR3 residues: CASSLGTSGGAGELFF. DNA of the CDR3: TGTGCCAGCAGTCTAGGGACTAGCGGGGGGGCCGGGGAGCTGTTTTTT.

The V gene is TRBV24-1, the J gene TRBJ2-3, with 8 bases that match TRBD2. The length of the CDR3 is 16 residues. Germline CDR1 reads KGHDR; CDR2 reads SFDVKD. With V trimmed by 5 bases and J by 0 bases, 6 bases remained unmatched. The CDR3 sequence: CATSAGGGWSTDTQYF. As DNA, the CDR3 is TGTGCCACCAGTGCGGGGGGGGGATGGAGCACAGATACGCAGTATTTT.

This clonotype was recorded at least ten times. The V call is TRBV7-8, the J call TRBJ2-3; TRBD2 matches 9 bases. The CDR3 loop spans 16 amino acids. Trimming removed 8 bases from V and 1 base from J; junction bases left unmatched: 10. Germline V gene lookup returns CDR1 SGHVS and CDR2 FQNEAQ. DNA of the CDR3: TGTGCCAGCGCCCCCGGGACTAGCCCCGGCACAGATACGCAGTATTTT. Protein sequence: CASAPGTSPGTDTQYF. Full variable domain (remainder filled in from reference TRBV7-8 and TRBJ2-3): GAGVSQSPRYKVAKRGQDVALRCDPISGHVSLFWYQQALGQGPEFLTYFQNEAQLDKSGLPSDRFFAERPEGSVSTLKIQRTQQEDSAVYLCASAPGTSPGTDTQYFGPGTRLTVL.

The V gene is TRBV18, the J gene TRBJ2-7, with 7 bases matching TRBD1. Germline CDR1 is KGHSH and CDR2 is LQKENI. Trimming cost V 0 bases and J 2 bases; bases outside gene matches: 13. CDR3 length equals 18 residues. The CDR3 DNA is TGTGCCAGCTCACCACCGGACAGAGTTAGGGGACAGACCTACGAGCAGTACGTC. Translating gives CASSPPDRVRGQTYEQYV.

This chain uses TRBV27 with TRBJ2-3, with a tentative D call TRBD2 (5 bases). Trimming took 3 bases from V and 3 from J, leaving 7 bases between them. Germline V gene lookup returns CDR1 MNHEY and CDR2 SMNVEV (reference sequence). The CDR3 is 13 amino acids. CDR3 sequence: CASSLIATDTQYF. DNA for the CDR3: TGTGCCAGCAGTTTGATAGCGACAGATACGCAGTATTTT.

The rearrangement links TRBV27 to TRBJ2-7, with D possibly TRBD2 on 6 matching bases. This CDR3 is built from 16 residues. Germline loops: CDR1 MNHEY, CDR2 SMNVEV (reference sequence). V lost 8 bases to trimming and J lost 2 bases, with 22 bases between them. CDR3 in DNA: TGTGCCAGCTGCTCAGAGTGGGGGGTTCCCACCTACGAGCAGTACTTC. Protein product: CASCSEWGVPTYEQYF.

The rearrangement joins TRBV10-3 to TRBJ2-7, with D possibly TRBD2 on 5 matching bases. The CDR3 loop spans 18 amino acids. Germline-derived CDR1 and CDR2 are ENHRY and SYGVKD. The germline V and J ends were trimmed by 4 bases and 0 bases, with 22 bases remaining between them. The CDR3 bases are TGTGCCATCAGTGCTTTTATTAGTCGGGGTGAAGGCTCCTACGAGCAGTACTTC. Its translation is CAISAFISRGEGSYEQYF.